The 3 T cell receptor beta chains listed next were all sequenced from one sample in a study of blood T cell repertoires in COVID-19. The protocol was immunoSEQ multiplex PCR, while the TCRdb copy is restricted to in-frame clones and leaves out a portion. The profile shows roughly 320,000 clones, 90% of them singletons. The sequenced material came from PBMCs or T cells enriched from blood (not recorded which). The receptors here all came from a woman aged 30 to 39 who had been exposed to COVID-19.

The chain combines TRBV5-5 with TRBJ1-2, with 7 bases matching TRBD1. The length of the CDR3 is 17 residues. Trimming cost V 3 bases and J 5 bases; bases outside gene matches: 16. The germline CDR1 and CDR2 sequences are SGHKS and YYEKEE (reference sequence). The CDR3 sequence is CASSYASTGSRRYGYTF. In DNA form, the CDR3 reads TGTGCCAGCAGCTATGCATCGACAGGGTCTCGGCGATATGGCTACACCTTC.

The CDR3 DNA follows: TGTGCCACCGTTTCGGGACAGGGGAGTTATGGCTACACCTTC. Translation gives CATVSGQGSYGYTF. The V and J genes are TRBV10-3 and TRBJ1-2, with 10 bases fitting TRBD1. V was pared by 10 bases and J by 5 bases, with 10 bases of the junction left unmatched. This CDR3 spans 14 amino acids. CDR1 and CDR2 from the germline V gene are ENHRY and SYGVKD.

The V and J genes are TRBV5-4 and TRBJ2-5; D possibly corresponds to TRBD2 (5 bases). With 0 bases removed from V and 7 bases from J, the gap between germline ends came to 16 bases. Germline V gives CDR1 SGHNT, CDR2 YYREEE (reference sequence). The CDR3 runs 15 residues. This CDR3 is CASSLDRRTSGTQYF. CDR3 coding DNA: TGTGCCAGCAGCTTGGATCGGAGGACGTCGGGGACCCAGTACTTC. Together with reference TRBV5-4 and TRBJ2-5, the CDR3 gives the full variable domain: ETGVTQSPTHLIKTRGQQVTLRCSSQSGHNTVSWYQQALGQGPQFIFQYYREEENGRGNFPPRFSGLQFPNYSSELNVNALELDDSALYLCASSLDRRTSGTQYFGPGTRLLVL.